These 17 T cell receptor beta chains were all obtained from the same sample, sequenced in a study of blood T cell repertoires in COVID-19. Repertoires were generated with immunoSEQ multiplex PCR, while TCRdb's copy carries only in-frame clones and drops some. The sample has about 24,000 clones; approximately 78% are singletons. What was sequenced was peripheral blood. These receptors were taken from a human donor in a cohort sampled during active COVID-19.

The chain recombines TRBV19 with TRBJ2-1; 9 nucleotides match TRBD2. V gave up 1 base and J gave up 12 bases; unmatched junction bases: 13. CDR1 and CDR2 from the germline V gene are LNHDA and SQIVND (reference sequence). This CDR3 comprises 16 residues. CDR3 residues: CASSIVGGRGLSGQFF. In nucleotides, the CDR3 is TGTGCCAGTAGTATAGTGGGCGGGAGGGGATTATCCGGGCAGTTCTTC.

The V gene is TRBV4-2, the J gene TRBJ1-2, with a possible D match to TRBD1 (5 bases). Germline assignment: CDR1 LGHNA and CDR2 YNFKEQ. CDR3 length: 16 residues. The V end lost 3 bases, the J end lost 3 bases, and 17 bases lay between the germline ends. The chain's CDR3 is CASSHLGLGGDYGYTF. The CDR3 bases are TGTGCCAGCAGCCACTTGGGGTTGGGAGGGGACTATGGCTACACCTTC.

The CDR3 loop is CASSLSGGGPDTQYF. The CDR3 coding sequence is TGCGCCAGCAGCTTGTCCGGCGGGGGGCCAGATACGCAGTATTTT. The chain employs TRBV5-1 and TRBJ2-3; 8 nucleotides agree with TRBD2. The V and J ends lost 1 base and 4 bases, in that order; junction bases with no gene match: 5. The CDR3 is made up of 15 amino acids. Germline lookup yields CDR1 SGHRS and CDR2 YFSETQ.

CDR3 region: CASSQDKGGGTYTQYF. In DNA form, the CDR3 reads TGCGCCAGCAGCCAAGATAAAGGAGGTGGGACTTATACGCAGTATTTT. The chain couples TRBV4-3 to TRBJ2-3, with D perhaps TRBD2 (6 bases). The germline V gene encodes CDR1 LGHNA and CDR2 YSLEER. The CDR3 has 16 residues. Trimming took 0 bases from V and 7 from J, leaving 17 bases between them.

V gene TRBV12-3 or TRBV12-4 combines with J gene TRBJ1-4; D is unclear. V lost 3 bases and J 7 bases, leaving 6 bases between the germline ends. There are 12 residues in the CDR3. The CDR3 sequence is CASSFPGEKLFF. The CDR3 DNA is TGTGCCAGCAGTTTCCCCGGTGAAAAACTGTTTTTT.

J is TRBJ1-6 and V is TRBV7-9, with 9 bases that match TRBD1. The CDR3 is 15 residues long. V trimming: 7 bases; J trimming: 9 bases; junction bases outside the gene matches: 10. The germline gives CDR1 SEHNR, CDR2 FQNEAQ (reference sequence). CDR3 in DNA: TGTGCCAGCACCTTTCCTGGGACAGGGACTTCACCCCTCCACTTT. Residues: CASTFPGTGTSPLHF.

The CDR3 loop reads CASSHTSGPRTGETQYF. The CDR3 nucleotides are TGTGCCAGCAGCCATACTAGCGGGCCTAGAACTGGAGAGACCCAGTACTTC. This rearrangement joins TRBV3-1 (or the pseudogene TRBV3-2) to TRBJ2-5; 9 bases agree with TRBD2. The CDR3 is made up of 17 amino acids. Germline CDR1 reads LGHDT; CDR2 reads YNNKEL (reference sequence). The V and J ends lost 3 bases and 4 bases, in that order; junction bases with no gene match: 12.

This clone came up once. The chain recombines TRBV28 with TRBJ2-5, with a possible D match to TRBD2 (6 bases). The V end lost 1 base, the J end lost 3 bases, and 6 bases lay between the germline ends. Germline assignment: CDR1 MDHEN and CDR2 SYDVKM. The length of the CDR3 is 13 residues. The CDR3 loop is CASSLLAEETQYF. The CDR3 nucleotides are TGTGCCAGCAGTTTATTAGCGGAAGAGACCCAGTACTTC. Drawing the rest from reference TRBV28 and TRBJ2-5, the complete variable domain is DVKVTQSSRYLVKRTGEKVFLECVQDMDHENMFWYRQDPGLGLRLIYFSYDVKMKEKGDIPEGYSVSREKKERFSLILESASTNQTSMYLCASSLLAEETQYFGPGTRLLVL.

The rearrangement links TRBV4-1 to TRBJ2-7; D ambiguous. CDR1 and CDR2 from the germline V gene are MGHRA and YSYEKL. Trimming took 0 bases from V and 7 from J, leaving 16 bases between them. The CDR3 covers 15 residues. The DNA for the CDR3 is TGCGCCAGCAGCCAAGATAAGGAAGGAGCGCGGGAGCAGTACTTC. Translating it yields CASSQDKEGAREQYF.

V usage is TRBV2 and J usage is TRBJ2-7; no clear D gene. V shed 3 bases and J shed 2 bases, with 5 bases lying between them. This CDR3 is 12 amino acids long. Germline CDR1 and CDR2: SNHLY and FYNNEI. In DNA, the CDR3 is TGTGCCAGCAGTGAGGGCCCCTACGAGCAGTACTTC. Translation: CASSEGPYEQYF.

This chain links TRBV7-6 with TRBJ1-6; 9 bases agree with TRBD1. This CDR3 comprises 16 residues. The germline V gene has CDR1 SGHVS and CDR2 FNYEAQ. V shed 4 bases and J 6 bases; nucleotides not matched to a gene: 7. CDR3 DNA: TGTGCCAGCAGCTCCGGGACAGGGAACGGTAATTCACCCCTCCACTTT. Residues: CASSSGTGNGNSPLHF.

This clone came up once. The CDR3 region is CASTLRGEGEQYF. The CDR3 nucleotides are TGTGCCAGCACCCTAAGGGGGGAGGGCGAGCAGTACTTC. The V call is TRBV28, the J call TRBJ2-7; D possibly corresponds to TRBD2 (7 bases). The V gene lost 7 bases and the J gene lost 6 bases, with 16 bases spanning the gap. Germline values: CDR1 MDHEN, CDR2 SYDVKM. This CDR3 region has 13 residues.

J is TRBJ2-7 and V is TRBV7-2, with no clear D. The CDR3 is made up of 16 amino acids. V lost 0 bases, J lost 0 bases, and 12 bases lay in between. Germline CDR1 reads SGHTA; CDR2 reads FQGNSA. The chain's CDR3 is CASSLAFASVSYEQYF. The DNA of the CDR3 is TGTGCCAGCAGCTTAGCGTTTGCGTCGGTCTCCTACGAGCAGTACTTC.

This clone is medium-sized by share. The chain links TRBV7-6 to TRBJ2-1; 7 bases are a match to TRBD1. V gave up 5 bases and J gave up 6 bases; unmatched junction bases: 10. Per the germline V gene, CDR1 is SGHVS and CDR2 is FNYEAQ. The CDR3 consists of 15 residues. CDR3 protein: CASSPRQGRVNEQFF. As DNA, the CDR3 is TGTGCCAGCAGCCCGAGACAGGGTAGGGTCAATGAGCAGTTCTTC.

This rearrangement joins TRBV4-1 to TRBJ2-1, with TRBD2 matching over 12 bases. V shed 0 bases, J shed 3 bases, and the junction held 3 bases outside the gene matches. The CDR3 contains 17 residues. The germline V gene has CDR1 MGHRA and CDR2 YSYEKL. The CDR3 loop reads CASSQDKTSGSYNEQFF. The CDR3 bases are TGCGCCAGCAGCCAAGATAAGACTAGCGGGAGCTACAATGAGCAGTTCTTC.

This clone has just one count. The rearrangement uses TRBV4-3 and TRBJ1-2, with 10 bases identical to TRBD1. The V gene's germline CDR1 is LGHNA and CDR2 YSLEER. This CDR3 region has 14 residues. After removal of 4 bases from V and 7 bases from J, the junction contained 6 bases not matched to a gene. The CDR3 bases are TGCGCCAGCAGCCCCGGGACAGGGGCCTCTGGCTACACCTTC. Translation: CASSPGTGASGYTF.

The V and J genes are TRBV5-4 and TRBJ1-2; 8 positions match TRBD1. The CDR3 is 14 amino acids. The germline gives CDR1 SGHNT, CDR2 YYREEE (reference sequence). Losses at the gene ends were 3 bases for V and 8 bases for J; bases not matched to a gene: 9. CDR3 sequence reads: CASSYRGILRGYTF. The CDR3 nucleotides read TGTGCCAGCAGCTACAGGGGGATTTTGAGGGGCTACACCTTC.